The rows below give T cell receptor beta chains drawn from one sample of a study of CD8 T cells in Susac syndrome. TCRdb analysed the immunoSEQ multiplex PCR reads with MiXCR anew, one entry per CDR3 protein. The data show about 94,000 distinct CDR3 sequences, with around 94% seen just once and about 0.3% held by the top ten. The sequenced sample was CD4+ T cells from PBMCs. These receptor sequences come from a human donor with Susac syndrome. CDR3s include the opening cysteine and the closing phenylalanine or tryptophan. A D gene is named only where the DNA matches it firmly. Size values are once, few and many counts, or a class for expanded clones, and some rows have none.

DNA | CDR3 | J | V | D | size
TGTGCCTGGAGTGTAAAAGGGAACTGGGCCAACGTCCTGACTTTC | CAWSVKGNWANVLTF | TRBJ2-6 | TRBV30 | - | -
TGTGCCAGCAGCTTAGAGCAAGTCTATAATTCACCCCTCCACTTT | CASSLEQVYNSPLHF | TRBJ1-6 | TRBV7-2 | - | -
TGTGCCAGCAGCCCTCGGGAGGTCGGCACCTTC | CASSPREVGTF | TRBJ1-2 | TRBV9 | - | -
TGTGCCAGCAGCTCTTATAACTATGGCTACACCTTC | CASSSYNYGYTF | TRBJ1-2 | TRBV14 | - | once
TGTGCCGGAGGGACAGGCCTTAACTATGGCTACACCTTC | CAGGTGLNYGYTF | TRBJ1-2 | TRBV30 | TRBD1 | once
TGCAGTGCTAGCGAAGCCAAAAACATTCAGTACTTC | CSASEAKNIQYF | TRBJ2-4 | TRBV20-1 | - | -
TGTGCCAGCAGCCCGGGACAGCTTAACTATGGCTACACCTTC | CASSPGQLNYGYTF | TRBJ1-2 | TRBV28 | TRBD1 | -
TGTGCCAGCAGAAGACAGGGTTCACCCCTCCACTTT | CASRRQGSPLHF | TRBJ1-6 | TRBV12-3/TRBV12-4 | TRBD1 | -
TGTGCCAGCAGCCACGGGACTAGCGGGGTCACAGATACGCAGTATTTT | CASSHGTSGVTDTQYF | TRBJ2-3 | TRBV9 | TRBD2 | -
TGTGCCAGCAGCTTACTGGCGGGGGGGCGCTACAATGAGCAGTTCTTC | CASSLLAGGRYNEQFF | TRBJ2-1 | TRBV7-8 | TRBD2 | -
TGTGCCAGCAGCCCTGACAGGCTTATCTCTGGAAACACCATATATTTT | CASSPDRLISGNTIYF | TRBJ1-3 | TRBV7-8 | - | -
TGTGCCACCTCCACCGGGGAGCTGTTTTTT | CATSTGELFF | TRBJ2-2 | TRBV28 | - | few
TGCGCCAGCAGCTTGGACAGCTCCCTTCAGAACACTGAAGCTTTCTTT | CASSLDSSLQNTEAFF | TRBJ1-1 | TRBV5-1 | - | -
TGCAGTGCTAGAGGAGACCGAGAAGCTTTCTTT | CSARGDREAFF | TRBJ1-1 | TRBV20-1 | - | -
TGTGCCAGCAGTTCATCGACAGATGGCTACACCTTC | CASSSSTDGYTF | TRBJ1-2 | TRBV28 | - | -
TGTGCCAGCAGTCCGACACAGGGGGCGAACATTCAGTACTTC | CASSPTQGANIQYF | TRBJ2-4 | TRBV6-2/TRBV6-3 | TRBD1 | -
TGTGCCAGCAGTGTCGTGGCAGATACGCAGTATTTT | CASSVVADTQYF | TRBJ2-3 | TRBV5-4 | - | -
TGCAGCGTTGAAGATGAGGGCAGTACTAACTATGGCTACACCTTC | CSVEDEGSTNYGYTF | TRBJ1-2 | TRBV29-1 | - | -
TGCAGCGTTCGGGCAGGGGTGGAATATGGCTACACCTTC | CSVRAGVEYGYTF | TRBJ1-2 | TRBV29-1 | - | -
TGCAGCGTTGAAGATCCGTCGGGGGGCAACTACAATGAGCAGTTCTTC | CSVEDPSGGNYNEQFF | TRBJ2-1 | TRBV29-1 | - | -
TGTGCCTGGAGTCTCGACTATGGCTACACCTTC | CAWSLDYGYTF | TRBJ1-2 | TRBV30 | - | -
TGTGCCATCAGCGTAGTACAGGGTATCTACGAGCAGTACTTC | CAISVVQGIYEQYF | TRBJ2-7 | TRBV10-3 | - | -
TGTGCCAGCAGCTTTGCAGGTGGCCCAGATACGCAGTATTTT | CASSFAGGPDTQYF | TRBJ2-3 | TRBV7-2 | - | -
TGTGCCAGCAATGACAGGGGCCCCAATCAGCCCCAGCATTTT | CASNDRGPNQPQHF | TRBJ1-5 | TRBV12-3/TRBV12-4 | TRBD1 | once
TGTGCCTGGAGTGTGGGTCCCTACGAGCAGTACTTC | CAWSVGPYEQYF | TRBJ2-7 | TRBV30 | - | -
TGTGCCAGCAGTTACTCATTGCAGTATAGCAATCAGCCCCAGCATTTT | CASSYSLQYSNQPQHF | TRBJ1-5 | TRBV6-6 | - | -
TGTGCCAGCAGCTTATACCCGGTTTCTGGGGCCAACGTCCTGACTTTC | CASSLYPVSGANVLTF | TRBJ2-6 | TRBV7-2 | - | once
TGTGCCACCAGTGATTTGCCCGGGTTCTACACCTTC | CATSDLPGFYTF | TRBJ1-2 | TRBV24-1 | - | -
TGTGCCAGCAGTTTGCCCTCCGGTGCCTACGAGCAGTACTTC | CASSLPSGAYEQYF | TRBJ2-7 | TRBV28 | - | -
TGTGCCAGCAGCGGGCCTAGCGGGGGGATAACAGATACGCAGTATTTT | CASSGPSGGITDTQYF | TRBJ2-3 | TRBV7-2 | TRBD2 | -
TGTGCCAGCAGCCGTCAGGAGATAAGCTACAATGAGCAGTTCTTC | CASSRQEISYNEQFF | TRBJ2-1 | TRBV3-1 | - | -
TGTGCCAGCAGCCAAGATCCCGGGACAGTCTACAATGAGCAGTTCTTC | CASSQDPGTVYNEQFF | TRBJ2-1 | TRBV3-1 | TRBD1 | -
TGTGCCAGCAGTTTAGTTCCTAGACAGGGAAGCCCAGCTTTCTTT | CASSLVPRQGSPAFF | TRBJ1-1 | TRBV12-3/TRBV12-4 | TRBD1 | -
TGCAGCGTTTCTCAGCCTCAGGGGGCCTATGGCTACACCTTC | CSVSQPQGAYGYTF | TRBJ1-2 | TRBV29-1 | TRBD1 | -
TGTGCCGGATCGACAGGAACAAACACTGAAGCTTTCTTT | CAGSTGTNTEAFF | TRBJ1-1 | TRBV6-6 | - | -
TGCGCCAGCCCCCTAGGACAGGACGCACCCCTGAGGGGCGAGCAGTACTTC | CASPLGQDAPLRGEQYF | TRBJ2-7 | TRBV23-1 | TRBD1 | -
TGTGCTAGTGGACTGGGACAGGGAGGTCAGCCCCAGCATTTT | CASGLGQGGQPQHF | TRBJ1-5 | TRBV12-5 | TRBD1 | -
TGTGCCAGCAGCCAGAGGATTGGGACTAGCAAAGAGACCCAGTACTTC | CASSQRIGTSKETQYF | TRBJ2-5 | TRBV9 | TRBD2 | -
TGTGCCAGCACCCAGGGCTATGGCTACACCTTC | CASTQGYGYTF | TRBJ1-2 | TRBV5-4 | - | once
TGTGCCAGCAGAACGTGGGGTCGGACCAACAATGAGCAGTTCTTC | CASRTWGRTNNEQFF | TRBJ2-1 | TRBV11-2 | - | -
TGCGCCAGCAGCTTGACTCCCGAAAGTGGCTACGAGCAGTACTTC | CASSLTPESGYEQYF | TRBJ2-7 | TRBV5-1 | - | -